This T cell receptor beta chain comes out of a study of blood T cell repertoires in COVID-19 (dated by TCRdb to the early 2020s). In the study overall: Collaborator samples came from the United States, Italy and Spain and covered acute and convalescent phases of COVID-19. The sample metadata nearly always contained a de-identified subject ID, COVID-19 status, age in years and sex. Subjects who had been exposed to COVID-19, were actively infected with it, or had recovered from it provided the deeply sampled blood TCRbeta repertoires that made up the dataset. Where available, HLA class I and class II types were taken from metadata supplied by the sample provider and were not determined by assay-based typing. The material from the prospective study consisted of cDNA or gDNA derived from T cells, B-cell-depleted T cells, or PBMCs. The repertoires were released in a freely available public database intended as a resource for research on the immune response to SARS-CoV-2. The samples were drawn from the first 160 participants of the ongoing ImmuneRACE study and from roughly 1,300 subjects provided by 6 global collaborators. Summary of the overall study and its limitations: How much clinical and demographic metadata was included differed by source and by participant, and the metadata was provided uncurated.

A distance of 7 bases separates the germline ends of V and J, which lose 0 bases and 1 base respectively. The CDR3 starts with the cysteine, ends with the phenylalanine, and has 15 residues. Here the CDR3 DNA is all that survives: 45 bases in frame from base 1. Via the germline V gene, CDR1 is SGHRS and CDR2 YFSETQ. Note on this clone: What antigen it recognizes has not been identified. No base quality values were provided; no much bigger clone lies one nucleotide off.

Samples from volunteer blood donors who had recovered from COVID-19 were contributed by a second Seattle source. The collaborating institutions used their own protocols to collect whole blood in K2EDTA tubes. For TCRbeta analysis, collaborator samples were shipped as frozen whole blood, as isolated PBMCs, or as DNA extracted from either sample type. The immunoSEQ Assay, a bias-controlled multiplex PCR, was used to amplify TCRbeta CDR3 regions from genomic DNA. Processing in the source paper ran as follows. The number of nucleated cells in each sample was estimated by amplification of reference gene primers within the assay. Sequence reads were collapsed and filtered to measure the absolute abundance of every unique TCRbeta CDR3 rearrangement. For each sample, productive Simpson clonality was calculated as the square root of Simpson's diversity index over productive rearrangements. TCRdb took over this immuneACCESS table, retaining in-frame rearrangements with V and J assigned. Such tables are incomplete; in checked studies, under half of the missing clones stem from an unresolved V gene, and the remainder is unexplained. The DNA was the basis for D and trimming; V, J and clone size are from that table. A total of about 220,000 clones appear in this sample, approximately 81% of them only once. The top ten clones comprise roughly 2.6% of the sample.

The sequence was obtained from a man over 45 who had recovered from COVID-19. The rearrangement combines TRBV5-1 with TRBJ2-2, with an unclear D gene assignment. Input material: peripheral blood. The CDR3 sequence is CASSLGTENTGELFF. The nucleotides read TGCGCCAGCAGCTTGGGCACAGAGAACACCGGGGAGCTGTTTTTT.